A selection of T cell receptor beta chains follows, all from one sample in a study of blood T cells in healthy people across ages. TCRdb reprocessed the 5' RACE reads via MiXCR and lists one record per CDR3 protein. The sample holds 1.5 million to 2 million distinct CDR3 sequences, 34% seen once. Source material: blood. The receptors here all came from a woman aged 25-40 years in good health. The CDR3 runs from the conserved cysteine through the conserved F or W. Each record gives: V gene, clone size, J gene, D gene, CDR3 protein, CDR3 DNA. A D gene is named only where the DNA matches it firmly. Some rows have no size entry. The others give once, few or many, or a class for an expanded clone.

>TRBV2|few|TRBJ2-1|.
CASSVSGNNEQFF
TGTGCCAGCAGTGTCAGCGGAAACAATGAGCAGTTCTTC
>TRBV20-1|.|TRBJ2-3|TRBD2
CSARVLAASTDTQYF
TGCAGTGCTAGAGTACTAGCGGCAAGCACAGATACGCAGTATTTT
>TRBV10-3|.|TRBJ2-5|.
CAISGRQAPASYHETQYF
TGTGCCATCAGCGGTCGCCAGGCCCCGGCGAGTTATCATGAGACCCAGTACTTC
>TRBV4-1|few|TRBJ2-6|.
CASSPGTYSGANVLTF
TGCGCCAGCAGCCCGGGGACCTACTCTGGGGCCAACGTCCTGACTTTC
>TRBV29-1|.|TRBJ1-1|.
CSVVQIEAFF
TGCAGCGTTGTCCAGATTGAAGCTTTCTTT
>TRBV20-1|.|TRBJ2-7|.
CSARDYASGLYF
TGCAGTGCTAGAGACTATGCCAGCGGGCTGTACTTC
>TRBV5-1|.|TRBJ1-1|.
CASSYATGTNTEAFF
TGCGCCAGCAGCTATGCGACAGGAACAAACACTGAAGCTTTCTTT
>TRBV7-2|many|TRBJ2-1|.
CASSPEGVFYNEQFF
TGTGCCAGCAGCCCCGAGGGGGTTTTCTACAATGAGCAGTTCTTC
>TRBV5-1|.|TRBJ2-7|TRBD1
CASSSNPGQGAYEQYF
TGCGCCAGCAGCTCTAATCCTGGACAGGGGGCATACGAGCAGTACTTC
>TRBV20-1|many|TRBJ1-2|TRBD1
CSATMTGFGYTF
TGCAGTGCTACTATGACAGGGTTTGGCTACACCTTC
>TRBV20-1|many|TRBJ2-5|.
CSAGSGYRETQYF
TGCAGTGCTGGTTCAGGGTACCGGGAGACCCAGTACTTC
>TRBV5-5|.|TRBJ2-7|.
CASRPPRGLYEQYF
TGTGCCAGCAGGCCCCCACGGGGGCTGTACGAGCAGTACTTC
>TRBV4-2|.|TRBJ2-2|.
CASSQDGTSAIFGTGELFF
TGTGCCAGCAGCCAAGATGGGACGTCGGCTATTTTTGGCACCGGGGAGCTGTTTTTT
>TRBV12-3/TRBV12-4|many|TRBJ2-1|.
CASRFYRLSGGYNEQFF
TGTGCCAGCAGATTCTACAGGTTGTCGGGCGGTTACAATGAGCAGTTCTTC
>TRBV5-5|few|TRBJ2-7|.
CASSLEGRGGYEQYF
TGTGCCAGCAGCTTGGAGGGGCGGGGAGGCTACGAGCAGTACTTC
>TRBV5-1|few|TRBJ2-1|TRBD2
CASSPGQGRTSGRNEQFF
TGCGCCAGCAGCCCGGGACAGGGGCGGACTAGCGGGAGAAATGAGCAGTTCTTC
>TRBV5-1|.|TRBJ2-5|.
CASSARPGTQETQYF
TGCGCCAGCAGCGCCCGCCCGGGGACCCAAGAGACCCAGTACTTC
>TRBV28|.|TRBJ2-1|.
CASSSDLSTPGNEQFF
TGTGCCAGCAGTTCAGACCTCTCCACCCCGGGGAATGAGCAGTTCTTC
>TRBV9|.|TRBJ2-5|.
CASSVRTGETQYF
TGTGCCAGCAGCGTCAGGACGGGGGAGACCCAGTACTTC
>TRBV10-2|.|TRBJ2-7|TRBD2
CAGSESRLAGSYEQYF
TGCGCCGGCAGTGAGTCGAGGCTAGCGGGCTCCTACGAGCAGTACTTC
>TRBV9|.|TRBJ2-1|TRBD2
CASSVLGLAGEPNEQFF
TGTGCCAGCAGCGTCCTGGGACTAGCGGGGGAGCCTAATGAGCAGTTCTTC
>TRBV20-1|once|TRBJ1-5|TRBD1
CSAGQGERPQHF
TGCAGTGCTGGACAGGGAGAAAGGCCCCAGCATTTT
>TRBV5-6|few|TRBJ2-7|.
CASSLGPPRVHYEQYF
TGTGCCAGCAGCTTGGGGCCTCCACGGGTCCACTACGAGCAGTACTTC
>TRBV7-9|few|TRBJ1-4|.
CASSPKGGRANEKLFF
TGTGCCAGCAGCCCTAAGGGGGGTCGGGCTAATGAAAAACTGTTTTTT
>TRBV6-2/TRBV6-3|.|TRBJ1-1|.
CASWGMATEAFF
TGTGCCAGTTGGGGTATGGCCACTGAAGCTTTCTTT
>TRBV7-9|.|TRBJ1-2|.
CASSPPANGLGYTF
TGTGCCAGCAGCCCACCGGCCAACGGCCTTGGCTACACCTTC
>TRBV20-1|once|TRBJ2-3|TRBD2
CSASTSGEVTQYF
TGCAGTGCTAGCACTAGCGGGGAGGTTACGCAGTATTTT
>TRBV27|.|TRBJ1-1|.
CASSQDRGAPNTEAFF
TGTGCCAGCAGTCAGGACCGTGGCGCACCGAACACTGAAGCTTTCTTT
>TRBV7-8|.|TRBJ1-1|TRBD1
CASSSQGRMNTEAFF
TGTGCCAGCAGCTCACAGGGGAGAATGAACACTGAAGCTTTCTTT
>TRBV12-3/TRBV12-4|.|TRBJ1-5|.
CASSLSAPPGPQHF
TGTGCCAGCAGTTTATCGGCACCCCCGGGGCCCCAGCATTTT
>TRBV7-9|.|TRBJ1-1|TRBD1
CASSQPGQRGSEAFF
TGTGCCAGCAGCCAGCCGGGACAGCGGGGTTCTGAAGCTTTCTTT
>TRBV10-3|.|TRBJ2-7|TRBD1
CAISKGQGAGEQYF
TGTGCCATCTCCAAGGGACAGGGGGCGGGTGAGCAGTACTTC
>TRBV20-1|.|TRBJ2-1|.
CSASPLPGEQFF
TGCAGTGCCTCTCCCCTTCCGGGTGAGCAGTTCTTC
>TRBV7-2|once|TRBJ1-1|.
CANSRDRLNTEAFF
TGTGCCAACAGCCGGGACCGGCTGAACACTGAAGCTTTCTTT
>TRBV7-9|.|TRBJ2-3|.
CASSFPGLDTQYF
TGTGCCAGCAGCTTCCCAGGGCTGGATACGCAGTATTTT
>TRBV10-3|.|TRBJ2-1|.
CAISDRLSNEQFF
TGTGCCATCAGTGACAGACTTAGCAATGAGCAGTTCTTC
>TRBV6-1|.|TRBJ1-1|.
CASLTFMNTEAFF
TGTGCCAGCCTTACCTTCATGAACACTGAAGCTTTCTTT
>TRBV7-2|many|TRBJ1-1|.
CASSTTPNTEAFF
TGTGCCAGCAGCACGACCCCGAACACTGAAGCTTTCTTT
>TRBV5-1|.|TRBJ2-3|TRBD2
CASSRSFGLAGAPLTDTQYF
TGCGCCAGCAGCCGCTCCTTCGGACTAGCGGGGGCCCCCCTGACAGATACGCAGTATTTT
>TRBV24-1|few|TRBJ2-1|.
CATSDSPGVANNEQFF
TGTGCCACCAGTGATTCCCCGGGGGTAGCGAACAATGAGCAGTTCTTC
>TRBV4-2|.|TRBJ2-5|.
CASSLKPGLATETQYF
TGTGCCAGCAGCCTCAAACCGGGACTCGCAACTGAGACCCAGTACTTC
>TRBV3-1|.|TRBJ2-3|TRBD2
CASSQGVDGRTDTQYF
TGTGCCAGCAGCCAAGGGGTCGACGGGAGGACAGATACGCAGTATTTT
>TRBV20-1|.|TRBJ1-5|TRBD1
CSARNLGGTGDQPQHF
TGCAGTGCTAGGAATCTAGGGGGGACAGGGGACCAGCCCCAGCATTTT
>TRBV20-1|few|TRBJ2-1|TRBD1
CSARSRDRVFNEQFF
TGCAGTGCTAGGTCCCGGGACAGGGTATTTAATGAGCAGTTCTTC
>TRBV4-1|.|TRBJ2-2|.
CASSQGLVDTGELFF
TGCGCCAGCAGCCAAGGGTTAGTGGACACCGGGGAGCTGTTTTTT
>TRBV4-1|few|TRBJ2-7|TRBD2
CASSQDGLAGKRGEQYF
TGCGCCAGCAGCCAAGACGGACTAGCGGGGAAGAGGGGGGAGCAGTACTTC
>TRBV5-8|.|TRBJ2-7|TRBD1
CASSSGTGSLGEQYF
TGTGCCAGCAGCTCCGGGACAGGGAGCTTGGGCGAGCAGTACTTC
>TRBV3-1|few|TRBJ1-1|.
CASSHEVGGLNTEAFF
TGTGCCAGCAGCCACGAAGTTGGGGGATTGAACACTGAAGCTTTCTTT